This T cell receptor (beta chain) derives from a study of blood T cells in healthy people across ages. A J-beta primer mix and a sample-barcoded 5' primer were used in a second PCR of about 7 to 12 cycles. The study obtained at least 2.5 million CDR3-containing paired-end reads from every sample. TCRdb reprocessed the 5' RACE reads with MiXCR, giving one entry per CDR3 protein. The sample yields about 650,000 distinct CDR3 sequences, roughly half seen once. Drawing of peripheral blood yielded about 9.8 milliliters from each donor. This receptor was obtained from a woman aged 80 or over in good health. The source material was blood.

CDR3 protein: CSAPTSGLHEQFF. The DNA of the CDR3 is TGCAGTGCCCCGACTAGCGGGCTCCATGAGCAGTTCTTC. The chain has TRBV20-1 and TRBJ2-1; 10 nucleotides align to TRBD2. V dropped 6 bases and J dropped 8; count of bases not matched to a gene: 7. CDR3 length: 13 residues. Germline V gives CDR1 DFQATT, CDR2 SNEGSKA (reference sequence).